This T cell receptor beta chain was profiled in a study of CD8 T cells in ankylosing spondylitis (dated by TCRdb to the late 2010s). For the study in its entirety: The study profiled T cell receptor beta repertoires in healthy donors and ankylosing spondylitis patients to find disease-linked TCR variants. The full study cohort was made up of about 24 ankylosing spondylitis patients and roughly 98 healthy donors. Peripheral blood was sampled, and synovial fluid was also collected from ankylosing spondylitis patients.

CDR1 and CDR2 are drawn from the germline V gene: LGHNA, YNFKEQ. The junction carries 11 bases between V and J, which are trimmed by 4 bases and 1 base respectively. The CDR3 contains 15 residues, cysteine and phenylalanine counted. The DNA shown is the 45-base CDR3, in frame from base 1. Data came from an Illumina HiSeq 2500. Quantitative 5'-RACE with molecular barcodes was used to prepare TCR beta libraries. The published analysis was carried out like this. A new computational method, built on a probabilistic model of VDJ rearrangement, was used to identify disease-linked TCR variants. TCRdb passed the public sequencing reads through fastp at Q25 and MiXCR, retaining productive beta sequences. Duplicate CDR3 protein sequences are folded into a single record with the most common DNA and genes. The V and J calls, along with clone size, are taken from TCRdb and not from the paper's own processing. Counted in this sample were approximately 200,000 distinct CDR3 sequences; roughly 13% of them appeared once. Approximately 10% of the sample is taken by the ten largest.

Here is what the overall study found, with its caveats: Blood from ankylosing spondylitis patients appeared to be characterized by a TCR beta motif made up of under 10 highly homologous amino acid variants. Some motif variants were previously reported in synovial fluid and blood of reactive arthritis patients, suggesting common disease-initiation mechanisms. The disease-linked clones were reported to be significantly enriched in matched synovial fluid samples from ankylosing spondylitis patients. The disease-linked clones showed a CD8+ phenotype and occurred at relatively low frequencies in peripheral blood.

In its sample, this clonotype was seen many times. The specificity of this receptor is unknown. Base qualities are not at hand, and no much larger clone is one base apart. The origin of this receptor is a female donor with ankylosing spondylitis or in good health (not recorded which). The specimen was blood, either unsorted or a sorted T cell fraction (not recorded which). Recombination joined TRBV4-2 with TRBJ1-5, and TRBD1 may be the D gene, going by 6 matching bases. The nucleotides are TGTGCCAGCAGCCGAACAGGGAGCAGCAATCAGCCCCAGCATTTT. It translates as CASSRTGSSNQPQHF.